This T cell receptor beta chain was sequenced in a study of blood T cell repertoires in COVID-19 (dated by TCRdb to 2018 to 2021). Context from the whole study: Samples covering the acute and convalescent phases of COVID-19 were provided by collaborators in the United States, Italy and Spain. The prospective study material was composed of cDNA or gDNA derived from T cells, B-cell-depleted T cells, or PBMCs. Deeply sampled blood TCRbeta repertoires from subjects exposed to, actively infected with, or recovered from COVID-19 were included in the dataset. The repertoires were made available in a free public database intended to serve as a resource for research on the immune response to SARS-CoV-2. Samples came from the ongoing ImmuneRACE study (first 160 participants) plus 1,254 subjects from 6 global collaborators. Sample metadata almost always included a de-identified subject ID, COVID-19 status, age in years and sex. HLA class I and class II types, where available, came from metadata supplied by the sample provider rather than from assay-based typing.

Collaborating institutions collected whole blood in K2EDTA tubes following their own protocols. For TCRbeta analysis, collaborator samples were shipped as frozen whole blood, as isolated PBMCs, or as DNA extracted from either sample type. About this clone itself: Its antigen specificity is not known. Base qualities are not at hand, and no much larger clone is one base apart.

V was cut back by 10 bases and J by 6 bases, leaving a gap of 9 bases between them. Sequences LNHDA (CDR1) and SQIVND (CDR2) are obtained from the germline V gene (reference sequence). Reading from cysteine to phenylalanine, the CDR3 counts 11 amino acids. CDR3 DNA is the only sequence kept; it has 33 bases, read in frame from the first base. Paper-wide results and their limitations: The amount of clinical and demographic metadata varied by source and participant and was provided uncurated.

TCRbeta CDR3 regions were amplified from genomic DNA by means of the immunoSEQ Assay, a bias-controlled multiplex PCR. The authors' pipeline ran thus. The number of nucleated cells in each sample was estimated from the amplification of reference gene primers within the assay. To quantify the absolute abundance of each unique TCRbeta CDR3 rearrangement, sequence reads were collapsed and filtered. For each sample, productive Simpson clonality was calculated by taking the square root of Simpson's diversity index across productive rearrangements. Not all clones reach the TCRdb copy of this immuneACCESS table, which keeps in-frame sequences only. Checked studies attribute under half of the gap to unresolved V genes and leave the rest unexplained. That table furnishes V, J and clone size, whereas the DNA furnished D and trimming. Here the sample has around 110,000 clones; over 80% occur a single time. In total, the top ten clones hold under 3% of the sample.

The source is a man under 40 with acute or convalescent COVID-19. The chain couples TRBV19 to TRBJ2-2; TRBD2 could be the D gene, as 6 bases match. Sample: peripheral blood. The CDR3 region has the sequence CATGDAGELFF. The DNA sequence is given as TGTGCCACGGGGGACGCCGGGGAGCTGTTTTTT.